The 17 T cell receptor beta chains listed next were all sequenced from one sample in a study of Ad26.COV2.S vaccination and SARS-CoV-2 variants. The treatment: roughly 18 received Ad26.COV2.S at low or high dose, single or two shots; about 5 received placebo; per-sample allocation not given. Sampling took place 63 days after the first vaccine or placebo injection. Profiled with immunoSEQ multiplex PCR; TCRdb holds only in-frame clones, not every one. This sample has roughly 700,000 clones, with about 89% found just once. The sequenced sample was peripheral blood, obtained in a trial of Ad26.COV2.S vaccine versus placebo. The receptors stem from a person between 18 and 65 years old who received the Ad26.COV2.S COVID-19 vaccine or a placebo.

This chain links TRBV19 with TRBJ2-2; D perhaps matches TRBD1 (5 bases). Deletions cut 9 bases from V and 1 base from J, with 12 bases between. This CDR3 has 14 amino acids. Germline V lookup: CDR1 LNHDA, CDR2 SQIVND (reference sequence). The CDR3, as DNA: TGTGCCAGCCTCGGACACTTGAACACCGGGGAGCTGTTTTTT. This codes for CASLGHLNTGELFF.

The chain couples TRBV5-4 to TRBJ2-7, with 7 bases fitting TRBD1. Germline V gene sequence: CDR1 SGHNT, CDR2 YYREEE (reference sequence). Trimming removed 4 bases from V and 3 bases from J; junction bases left unmatched: 4. CDR3 length: 13 residues. CDR3 sequence reads: CASSRDSRYEQYF. The DNA for the CDR3 is TGTGCCAGCAGCCGGGACAGCCGCTACGAGCAGTACTTC.

The V gene is TRBV24-1, the J gene TRBJ1-2; 11 bases are a match to TRBD1. V lost 7 bases and J lost 6; bases outside the gene matches: 0. Germline V gene lookup returns CDR1 KGHDR and CDR2 SFDVKD. The CDR3 is 12 amino acids. The CDR3 sequence: CATRDRGHGYTF. The CDR3 DNA follows: TGTGCCACCAGGGACAGGGGGCATGGCTACACCTTC.

The rearrangement joins TRBV24-1 to TRBJ1-5, with TRBD1 matching over 10 bases. V was clipped by 4 bases and J by 3 bases; unmatched bases: 5. Per germline, CDR1 KGHDR and CDR2 SFDVKD. The CDR3 consists of 16 residues. The CDR3 DNA reads as TGTGCCACCAGTGAGGGGGACAGGGGCCACAATCAGCCCCAGCATTTT. Translation: CATSEGDRGHNQPQHF.

The chain uses TRBV6-6 and TRBJ2-3; 12 nucleotides align to TRBD1. The CDR3 loop spans 17 amino acids. The germline V gene encodes CDR1 MNHNY and CDR2 SVGAGI (reference sequence). J lost 6 bases, V lost 5 bases, and 12 bases had no gene match. CDR3 nucleotide sequence: TGTGCCAGCAGTCCATCCCAGGGGACAGGGGGCTCGGATACGCAGTATTTT. Protein product: CASSPSQGTGGSDTQYF.

This sequence joins TRBV5-1 and TRBJ2-5; TRBD1 aligns across 8 bases. Germline lookup yields CDR1 SGHRS and CDR2 YFSETQ. The CDR3 consists of 14 residues. J lost 5 bases, V lost 4 bases, and 7 bases had no gene match. The DNA for the CDR3 is TGCGCCAGCAGCATGCGGACAGGGCGGGAGACCCAGTACTTC. This encodes CASSMRTGRETQYF.

The rearrangement uses TRBV30 and TRBJ1-2, with 7 bases that match TRBD1. V shed 4 bases and J 5 bases; nucleotides not matched to a gene: 7. CDR1 and CDR2 from the germline V gene are GTSNPN and SVGIG (reference sequence). The CDR3 totals 13 residues. The CDR3 sequence: CAWIKGAGYGYTF. CDR3 in DNA: TGTGCCTGGATTAAGGGGGCGGGGTATGGCTACACCTTC.

This chain joins TRBV5-5 and TRBJ2-3; 12 bases map to TRBD2. Looked up from germline, CDR1 is SGHKS and CDR2 is YYEKEE (reference sequence). With 1 base clipped from V and 1 base from J, the junction kept 1 base outside the gene matches. The CDR3 totals 16 residues. The DNA for the CDR3 is TGTGCCAGCAGCTTGAGACTAGCGGGGGGCACAGATACGCAGTATTTT. Translation gives CASSLRLAGGTDTQYF.

V and J are TRBV6-5 and TRBJ1-5; a possible D gene is TRBD1 (6 bases). The CDR3 covers 12 residues. Germline assignment: CDR1 MNHEY and CDR2 SVGAGI. V was cut by 7 bases and J by 7 bases, with 11 bases left in between. CDR3 in DNA: TGTGCCAGCATGAATAGGGGGCAGCCCCAGCATTTT. Protein product: CASMNRGQPQHF.

This rearrangement joins TRBV14 to TRBJ2-3, with 13 bases that match TRBD2. V gave up 1 base and J gave up 4 bases; unmatched junction bases: 8. The CDR3 covers 18 residues. Germline V gene data show CDR1 as SGHDN and CDR2 as FVKESK. The DNA for the CDR3 is TGTGCCAGCAGCCAAGGGACTAGCGGGAGCGTGAACGCAGATACGCAGTATTTT. It codes for CASSQGTSGSVNADTQYF.

This chain connects TRBV24-1 to TRBJ2-7; unclear D gene. This CDR3 contains 14 residues. Trimming removed 4 bases from V and 2 bases from J, with 11 bases in between. Germline V gene lookup returns CDR1 KGHDR and CDR2 SFDVKD. CDR3 protein: CATSDPDRTYEQYF. CDR3 sequence (DNA): TGTGCCACCAGTGACCCGGACCGAACCTACGAGCAGTACTTC.

The chain links TRBV6-5 to TRBJ2-3; TRBD2 aligns across 8 bases. This CDR3 comprises 15 residues. J was trimmed by 5 bases and V by 8 bases; bases with no gene match: 12. Germline V gene sequence: CDR1 MNHEY, CDR2 SVGAGI. CDR3 in DNA: TGTGCCAGCGGTTTAAATGGACTAGCAGAAGATACGCAGTATTTT. Amino acids: CASGLNGLAEDTQYF.

The J gene is TRBJ2-5, the V gene TRBV29-1; the match to TRBD1 covers 7 bases. V shed 1 base and J 3 bases; nucleotides not matched to a gene: 2. CDR1 is SQVTM, CDR2 ANQGSEA, per germline. The length of the CDR3 is 13 residues. The CDR3 DNA is TGCAGCGTTGAAGGACAGGGTAAAGAGACCCAGTACTTC. Its protein is CSVEGQGKETQYF.

The rearrangement uses TRBV14 and TRBJ2-7; D may be TRBD2 (5 bases). The CDR3 consists of 13 residues. Germline CDR1 and CDR2: SGHDN and FVKESK. Trimming pared 1 base from V and 3 bases from J, leaving 7 bases between. The DNA of the CDR3 is TGTGCCAGCAGCCAAGCGGGGTACTACGAGCAGTACTTC. Residues: CASSQAGYYEQYF. Using reference TRBV14 and TRBJ2-7 for the parts outside the CDR3, the full variable domain is EAGVTQFPSHSVIEKGQTVTLRCDPISGHDNLYWYRRVMGKEIKFLLHFVKESKQDESGMPNNRFLAERTGGTYSTLKVQPAELEDSGVYFCASSQAGYYEQYFGPGTRLTVT.

The chain links TRBV7-2 to TRBJ2-6; D perhaps matches TRBD1 (5 bases). Germline V gene lookup returns CDR1 SGHTA and CDR2 FQGNSA. The V and J ends lost 7 bases and 4 bases respectively, with 11 bases between them. The CDR3 runs 14 residues. The CDR3 is CASNQGYGANVLTF. DNA of the CDR3: TGTGCCAGCAACCAGGGTTACGGGGCCAACGTCCTGACTTTC.

The V and J genes are TRBV12-3 or TRBV12-4 and TRBJ1-2; 9 nucleotides match TRBD1. CDR3 length: 13 residues. After removal of 1 base from V and 7 bases from J, the junction contained 1 base not matched to a gene. CDR3 in amino acids: CASSLGTGVGYTF. As DNA, the CDR3 is TGTGCCAGCAGTTTAGGGACAGGGGTTGGCTACACCTTC.

V is TRBV6-6 and J is TRBJ1-6; tentative D call: TRBD1 (5 bases). CDR1 is MNHNY, CDR2 SVGAGI, per germline (reference sequence). The CDR3 loop spans 15 amino acids. Trimming took off 1 base at V and 10 bases at J, with 14 bases between the two ends. Written as DNA, the CDR3 is TGTGCCAGCAGTTACTTTCTCCAGGGTAACTCACCCCTCCACTTT. This encodes CASSYFLQGNSPLHF.